These 17 T cell receptor beta chains share one sample of origin, sequenced in a study of blood T cells in healthy people across ages. With a J-beta primer mix and a sample-barcoded 5' primer, a second PCR ran 7 to 11 cycles. TCRdb independently ran MiXCR on the 5' RACE reads; one entry per CDR3 protein. The sample consists of 1,100,000 or so distinct CDR3 sequences, more than 35% of them appearing once. Input material: blood. These receptors came from a woman in her fifties or sixties in good health.

The genes are TRBV14 and TRBJ2-7, with 7 bases matching TRBD2. Germline V CDR1 and CDR2: SGHDN, FVKESK. The CDR3 covers 13 residues. The ends lost 5 bases at V and 6 bases at J; junction bases unmatched: 7. CDR3 coding DNA: TGTGCCAGCAGCAAAAAGCGGGGTGGCGAGCAGTACTTC. Protein: CASSKKRGGEQYF.

This rearrangement joins TRBV20-1 to TRBJ2-7; 8 bases fit TRBD1. Germline loops: CDR1 DFQATT, CDR2 SNEGSKA (reference sequence). The trim removed 0 bases at V and 7 bases at J, leaving 8 bases unmatched. The CDR3 is made up of 14 amino acids. CDR3 protein: CSARDWGQAGEQYF. CDR3 coding DNA: TGCAGTGCTAGAGATTGGGGACAGGCAGGGGAGCAGTACTTC.

This chain links TRBV20-1 with TRBJ2-3; 9 bases map to TRBD2. This CDR3 has 14 amino acids. Germline CDR1 DFQATT, CDR2 SNEGSKA (reference sequence). Trimming removed 7 bases from V and 2 bases from J; junction bases left unmatched: 7. The CDR3 nucleotides read TGCAGTGTGGGCTTAGCGGGAGACACAGATACGCAGTATTTT. Its translation: CSVGLAGDTDTQYF.

A few counts support this clonotype. The chain combines TRBV9 with TRBJ2-1; 8 positions match TRBD2. CDR3 size: 15 residues. Germline V gene lookup returns CDR1 SGDLS and CDR2 YYNGEE. Unmatched junction bases numbered 5, after V lost 0 bases and J lost 6 bases. CDR3 loop: CASSVVSGSPNEQFF. The CDR3 nucleotides read TGTGCCAGCAGCGTAGTCAGCGGGAGCCCCAATGAGCAGTTCTTC.

This clonotype was found a few times. The rearrangement joins TRBV28 to TRBJ2-7, with D possibly being TRBD1 (6 bases). The CDR3 covers 12 residues. Per germline, CDR1 MDHEN and CDR2 SYDVKM. Between the trimmed V and J ends, which lost 7 bases and 2 bases, there was a span of 9 bases. The CDR3 DNA is TGTGCCAGCACACGGACAGCCTACGAGCAGTACTTC. As protein: CASTRTAYEQYF. Filled out from reference TRBV28 and TRBJ2-7, the complete variable domain reads DVKVTQSSRYLVKRTGEKVFLECVQDMDHENMFWYRQDPGLGLRLIYFSYDVKMKEKGDIPEGYSVSREKKERFSLILESASTNQTSMYLCASTRTAYEQYFGPGTRLTVT.

The chain recombines TRBV20-1 with TRBJ2-1; TRBD2 agrees at 13 bases. The DNA end is more similar to TRBJ2-7, so the J call may be wrong. Germline values: CDR1 DFQATT, CDR2 SNEGSKA (reference sequence). This CDR3 spans 15 amino acids. The CDR3 nucleotides are TGCAGTGCAACTCCTGGACTAGCGGGAGTGCACGAGCAGTACTTC. Its translation: CSATPGLAGVHEQYF.

This clonotype appeared a few times. The V gene is TRBV27, the J gene TRBJ1-2, with 9 nucleotides matching TRBD1. The germline V gene has CDR1 MNHEY and CDR2 SMNVEV (reference sequence). This CDR3 region has 16 residues. Losses at the gene ends were 2 bases for V and 8 bases for J; bases not matched to a gene: 12. Here the CDR3 reads CASSLLRTGVSIGYTF. The CDR3 bases are TGTGCCAGCAGTTTACTAAGGACAGGGGTTTCGATCGGCTACACCTTC.

The chain carries TRBV28 and TRBJ2-3; possibly TRBD1 or TRBD2 for D (5 bases each). The germline CDR1 and CDR2 sequences are MDHEN and SYDVKM. Trimming stripped 3 bases from V and 0 bases from J, with 10 bases between. The CDR3 spans 15 residues. In DNA form, the CDR3 reads TGTGCCAGCAGTTTGGTGGGGGTCAGCACAGATACGCAGTATTTT. Translated, it gives CASSLVGVSTDTQYF.

The chain carries TRBV20-1 and TRBJ1-3; D possibly corresponds to TRBD1 (5 bases). Per germline, CDR1 DFQATT and CDR2 SNEGSKA (reference sequence). This CDR3 has 13 amino acids. V dropped 6 bases and J dropped 1 base, with 10 bases sitting between them. CDR3 residues: CSATEGSGNTIYF. In DNA form, the CDR3 reads TGCAGTGCCACGGAGGGGTCTGGAAACACCATATATTTT.

V usage is TRBV6-5 and J usage is TRBJ2-5; D possibly corresponds to TRBD2 (6 bases). Matching the DNA end better, TRBJ2-7 makes the J call doubtful. CDR3 length: 13 residues. Germline V lookup: CDR1 MNHEY, CDR2 SVGAGI. The CDR3 nucleotides read TGTGCCAGCAGTTGCCTGGGGGGCTACGAGCAGTACTTC. Protein product: CASSCLGGYEQYF.

Comments on this clonotype: An end of the junction differs from the germline gene, which may be a read error. J is TRBJ2-1 and V is TRBV11-2, with 9 bases fitting TRBD2. Germline V lookup: CDR1 SGHAT, CDR2 FQNNGV. The CDR3 loop spans 14 amino acids. This chain's CDR3 is CASSKGLANDERFF. The CDR3 coding sequence is TGTGCCAGCAGTAAGGGACTAGCAAACGACGAGCGGTTCTTC.

The chain has TRBV15 and TRBJ2-5, with a possible D match to TRBD1 (5 bases). This CDR3 comprises 15 residues. Trimming pared 0 bases from V and 5 bases from J, leaving 13 bases between. The germline V gene has CDR1 LNHNV and CDR2 YYDKDF (reference sequence). The CDR3 reads CATSRDQGGGETQYF. CDR3 bases: TGTGCCACCAGCAGAGATCAGGGTGGTGGGGAGACCCAGTACTTC.

This clonotype showed up just a few times. The chain combines TRBV2 with TRBJ2-4; TRBD2 matches 11 bases. Losses at the gene ends were 6 bases for V and 13 bases for J; bases not matched to a gene: 8. CDR3 length: 13 amino acids. Germline V gives CDR1 SNHLY, CDR2 FYNNEI. As DNA, the CDR3 is TGTGCCAGCAGCGGCGTAGCGGGAGGGGGGCAGTACTTC. This encodes CASSGVAGGGQYF.

The chain is built from TRBV11-2 and TRBJ2-1; weak D call: TRBD2 (6 bases). V was trimmed by 0 bases and J by 3 bases, leaving 9 bases between them. The CDR3 has 15 amino acids. CDR1 is SGHAT, CDR2 FQNNGV, per germline. This chain's CDR3 is CASSLEISGYNEQFF. The CDR3 nucleotides read TGTGCCAGCAGCTTAGAGATTAGCGGCTACAATGAGCAGTTCTTC.

This clonotype was found a few times. The rearrangement links TRBV9 to TRBJ1-2; a possible D gene is TRBD1 (5 bases). This CDR3 region has 15 residues. Germline V lookup: CDR1 SGDLS, CDR2 YYNGEE. V lost 0 bases, J lost 3 bases, and 12 bases lay in between. CDR3 in DNA: TGTGCCAGCAGCGTAGCGGATGGGGCCGACTATGGCTACACCTTC. Translated, it gives CASSVADGADYGYTF.

This clonotype has a handful of counts. CDR3 sequence reads: CAWMDYEQYF. The CDR3, as DNA: TGTGCCTGGATGGACTACGAGCAGTACTTC. V is TRBV30 and J is TRBJ2-4; D is undetermined. The DNA end favors TRBJ2-7, so the J call may be wrong. Germline lookup yields CDR1 GTSNPN and CDR2 SVGIG (reference sequence). CDR3 size: 10 residues.

A few counts support this clonotype. The V and J genes are TRBV11-2 and TRBJ2-5; D remains unclear. The DNA matches TRBJ2-7 better at its end, which makes the J call doubtful. Germline lookup yields CDR1 SGHAT and CDR2 FQNNGV. The CDR3 length is 14 residues. Written as DNA, the CDR3 is TGTGCCAGCAGCTTAGAAGGCAGGAGAAGCGAGCAGTACTTC. It encodes CASSLEGRRSEQYF.